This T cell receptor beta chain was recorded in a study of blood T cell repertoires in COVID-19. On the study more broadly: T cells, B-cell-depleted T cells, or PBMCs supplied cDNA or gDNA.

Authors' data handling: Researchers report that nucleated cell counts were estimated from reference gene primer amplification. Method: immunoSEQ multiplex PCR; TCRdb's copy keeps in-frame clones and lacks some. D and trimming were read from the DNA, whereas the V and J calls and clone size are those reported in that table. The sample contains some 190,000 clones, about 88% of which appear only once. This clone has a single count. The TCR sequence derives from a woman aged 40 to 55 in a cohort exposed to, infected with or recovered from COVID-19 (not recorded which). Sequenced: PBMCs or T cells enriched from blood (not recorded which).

The CDR3 loop is CASSITGTGSRGYTF. CDR3 DNA: TGTGCCAGCAGCATAACCGGGACAGGGAGTCGAGGCTACACCTTC. V and J are TRBV9 and TRBJ1-2, with 9 bases identical to TRBD1. CDR1 and CDR2 (germline): SGDLS, YYNGEE. CDR3 size: 15 residues. V lost 4 bases and J lost 8; bases outside the gene matches: 12.